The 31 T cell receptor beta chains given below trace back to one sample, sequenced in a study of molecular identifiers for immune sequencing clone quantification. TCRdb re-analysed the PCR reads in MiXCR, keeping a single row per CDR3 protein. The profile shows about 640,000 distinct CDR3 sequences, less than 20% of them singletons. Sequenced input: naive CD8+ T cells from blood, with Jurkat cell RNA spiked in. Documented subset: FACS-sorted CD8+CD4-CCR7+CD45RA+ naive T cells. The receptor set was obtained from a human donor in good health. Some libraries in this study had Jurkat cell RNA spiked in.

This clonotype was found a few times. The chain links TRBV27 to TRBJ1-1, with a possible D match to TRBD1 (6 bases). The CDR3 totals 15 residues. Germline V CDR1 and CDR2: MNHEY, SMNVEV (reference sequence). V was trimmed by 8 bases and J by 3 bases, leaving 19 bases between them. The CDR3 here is CASHMTGTSDTEAFF. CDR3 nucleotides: TGTGCCAGCCACATGACAGGCACTTCGGACACTGAAGCTTTCTTT.

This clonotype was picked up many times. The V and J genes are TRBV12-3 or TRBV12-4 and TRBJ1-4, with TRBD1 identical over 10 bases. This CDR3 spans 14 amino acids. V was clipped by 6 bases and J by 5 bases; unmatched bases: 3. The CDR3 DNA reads TGTGCCAGCAGCCGGACAGGGGGAAATGAAAAACTGTTTTTT. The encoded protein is CASSRTGGNEKLFF.

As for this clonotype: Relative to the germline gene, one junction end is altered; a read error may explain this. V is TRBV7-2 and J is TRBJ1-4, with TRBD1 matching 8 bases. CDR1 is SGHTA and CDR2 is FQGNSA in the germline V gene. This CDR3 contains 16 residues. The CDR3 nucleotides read TGTGCCAGCGGCTTAGGGGGACAGGTCTTTAATGAAAAACTGTTTTTT. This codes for CASGLGGQVFNEKLFF.

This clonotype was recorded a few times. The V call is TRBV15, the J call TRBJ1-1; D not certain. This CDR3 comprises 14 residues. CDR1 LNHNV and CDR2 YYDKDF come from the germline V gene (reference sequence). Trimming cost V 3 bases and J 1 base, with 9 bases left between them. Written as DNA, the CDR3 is TGTGCCACCAGCAGCGGGCAGGAGAACACTGAAGCTTTCTTT. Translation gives CATSSGQENTEAFF.

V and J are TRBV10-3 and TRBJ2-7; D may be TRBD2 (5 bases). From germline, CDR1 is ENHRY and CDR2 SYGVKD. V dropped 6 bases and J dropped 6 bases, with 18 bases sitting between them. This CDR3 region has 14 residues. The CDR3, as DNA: TGTGCCATCAGAACCGGACTTGGTGTACGCGAGCAGTACTTC. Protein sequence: CAIRTGLGVREQYF.

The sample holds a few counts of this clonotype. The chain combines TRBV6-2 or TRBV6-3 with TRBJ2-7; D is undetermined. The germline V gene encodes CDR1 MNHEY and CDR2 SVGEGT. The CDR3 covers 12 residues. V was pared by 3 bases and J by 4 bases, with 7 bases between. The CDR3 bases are TGTGCCAGCAGTTATCAATGGTACGAGCAGTACTTC. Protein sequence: CASSYQWYEQYF.

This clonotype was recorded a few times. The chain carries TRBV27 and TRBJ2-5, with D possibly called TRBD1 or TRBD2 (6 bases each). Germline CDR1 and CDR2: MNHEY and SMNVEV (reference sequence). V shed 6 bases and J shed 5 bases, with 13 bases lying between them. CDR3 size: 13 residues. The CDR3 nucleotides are TGTGCCAGCAGAGATGGGGGGCAGGAGACCCAGTACTTC. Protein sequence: CASRDGGQETQYF.

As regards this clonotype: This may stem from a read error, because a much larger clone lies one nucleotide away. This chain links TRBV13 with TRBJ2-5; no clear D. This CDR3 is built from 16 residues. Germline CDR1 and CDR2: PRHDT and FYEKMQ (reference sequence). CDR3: CASSLSALDESETQCF. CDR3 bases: TGTGCCAGCAGCTTATCCGCCTTAGATGAGTCGGAGACCCAGTGCTTC.

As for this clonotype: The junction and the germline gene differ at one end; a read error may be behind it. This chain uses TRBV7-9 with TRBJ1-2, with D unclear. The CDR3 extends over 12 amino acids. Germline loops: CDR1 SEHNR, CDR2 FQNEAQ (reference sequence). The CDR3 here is CASSLLDYGYIF. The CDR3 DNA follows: TGTGCCAGCAGCTTATTAGACTATGGCTACATCTTC. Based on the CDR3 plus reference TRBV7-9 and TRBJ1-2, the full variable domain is DTGVSQNPRHKITKRGQNVTFRCDPISEHNRLYWYRQTLGQGPEFLTYFQNEAQLEKSRLLSDRFSAERPKGSFSTLEIQRTEQGDSAMYLCASSLLDYGYIFGSGTRLTVV.

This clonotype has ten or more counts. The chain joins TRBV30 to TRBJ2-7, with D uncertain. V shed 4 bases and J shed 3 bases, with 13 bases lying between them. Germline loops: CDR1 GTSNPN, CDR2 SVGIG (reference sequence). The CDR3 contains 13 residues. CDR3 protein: CAWNPRLDYEQYF. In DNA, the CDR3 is TGTGCCTGGAACCCCCGGCTAGACTACGAGCAGTACTTC.

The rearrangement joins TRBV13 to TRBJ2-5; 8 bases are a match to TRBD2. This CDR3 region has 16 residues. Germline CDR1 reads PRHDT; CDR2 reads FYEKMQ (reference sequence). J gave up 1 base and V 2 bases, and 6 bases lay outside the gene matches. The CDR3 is CASSLWGSGTQETQYF. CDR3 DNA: TGTGCCAGCAGCTTATGGGGTAGCGGGACCCAAGAGACCCAGTACTTC.

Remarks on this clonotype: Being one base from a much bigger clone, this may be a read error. The DNA of the CDR3 is TGTGCCAGCAGCCCAGGTGGGCGGACCTACGAGCAGTACTTC. Residues: CASSPGGRTYEQYF. The chain uses TRBV5-6 and TRBJ2-7; D is unclear. This CDR3 is built from 14 residues. The V gene's germline CDR1 is SGHDT and CDR2 YYEEEE. V was pared by 4 bases and J by 2 bases, with 13 bases between.

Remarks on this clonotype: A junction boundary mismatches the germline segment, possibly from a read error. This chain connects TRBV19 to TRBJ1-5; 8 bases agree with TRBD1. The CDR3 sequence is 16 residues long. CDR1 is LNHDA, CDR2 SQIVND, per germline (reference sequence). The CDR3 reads CASSIGSRGLNQPRHF. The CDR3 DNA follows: TGTGCCAGTAGTATTGGAAGCAGGGGGCTTAATCAGCCCCGGCATTTT.

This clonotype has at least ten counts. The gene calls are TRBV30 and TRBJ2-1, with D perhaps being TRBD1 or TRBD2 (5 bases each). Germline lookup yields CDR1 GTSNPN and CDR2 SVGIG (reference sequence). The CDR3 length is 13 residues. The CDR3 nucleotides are TGTGCTCAAACAGGACTCTCCTACAATGAGCAGTTCTTC. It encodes CAQTGLSYNEQFF.

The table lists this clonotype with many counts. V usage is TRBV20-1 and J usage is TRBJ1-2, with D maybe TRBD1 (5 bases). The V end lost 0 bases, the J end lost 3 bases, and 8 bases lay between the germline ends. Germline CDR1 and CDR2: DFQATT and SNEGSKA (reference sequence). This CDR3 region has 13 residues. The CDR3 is CSARDRDDYGYTF. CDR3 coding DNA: TGCAGTGCTAGAGACAGGGACGACTATGGCTACACCTTC.

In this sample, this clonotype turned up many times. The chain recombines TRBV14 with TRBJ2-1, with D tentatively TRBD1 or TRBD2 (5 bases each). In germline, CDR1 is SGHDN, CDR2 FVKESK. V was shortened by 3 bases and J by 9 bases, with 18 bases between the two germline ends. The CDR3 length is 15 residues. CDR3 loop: CASSQIGGSRGEQFF. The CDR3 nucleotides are TGTGCCAGCAGCCAGATTGGGGGTAGCCGGGGTGAGCAGTTCTTC.

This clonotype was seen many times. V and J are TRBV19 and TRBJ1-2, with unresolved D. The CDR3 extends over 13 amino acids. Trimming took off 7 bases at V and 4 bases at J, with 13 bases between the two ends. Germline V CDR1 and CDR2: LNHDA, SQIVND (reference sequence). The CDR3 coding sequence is TGTGCCAGTACCACATCGGCAGTCTATGGCTACACCTTC. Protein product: CASTTSAVYGYTF.

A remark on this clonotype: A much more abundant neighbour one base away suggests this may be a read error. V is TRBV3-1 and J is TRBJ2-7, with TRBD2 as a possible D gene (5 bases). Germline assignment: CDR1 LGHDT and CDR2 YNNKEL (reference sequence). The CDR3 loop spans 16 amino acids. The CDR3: CASNQEAQRSSYEQYF. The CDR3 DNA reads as TGTGCCAGCAACCAAGAGGCCCAGCGGAGCTCCTACGAGCAGTACTTC.

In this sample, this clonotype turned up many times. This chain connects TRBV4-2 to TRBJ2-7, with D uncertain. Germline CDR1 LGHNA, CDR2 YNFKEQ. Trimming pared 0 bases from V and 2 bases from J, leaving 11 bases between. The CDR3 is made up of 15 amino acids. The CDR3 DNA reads TGTGCCAGCAGCCAAGAAGGAGTTTCGACCTACGAGCAGTACTTC. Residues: CASSQEGVSTYEQYF.

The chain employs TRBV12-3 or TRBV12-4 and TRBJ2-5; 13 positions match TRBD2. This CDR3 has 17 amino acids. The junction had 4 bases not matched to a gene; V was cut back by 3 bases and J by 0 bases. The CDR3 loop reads CASSFGTSGMYQETQYF. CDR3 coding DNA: TGTGCCAGCAGTTTTGGGACTAGCGGGATGTACCAAGAGACCCAGTACTTC.

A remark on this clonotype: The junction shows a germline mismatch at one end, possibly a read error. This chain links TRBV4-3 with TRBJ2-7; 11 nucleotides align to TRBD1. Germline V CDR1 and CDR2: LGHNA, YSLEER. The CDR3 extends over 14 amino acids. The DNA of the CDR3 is TGCGCCAGCAGCCCGGGACAGGGGGTTTACGAGCGGTACTTC. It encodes CASSPGQGVYERYF.

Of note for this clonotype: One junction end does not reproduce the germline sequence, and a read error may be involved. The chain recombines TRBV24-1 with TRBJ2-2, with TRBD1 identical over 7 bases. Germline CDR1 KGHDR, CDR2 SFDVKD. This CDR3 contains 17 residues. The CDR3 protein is CATSDLRTGESTGELFF. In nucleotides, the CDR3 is TGTGCTACCAGTGATTTGAGGACAGGAGAGAGCACCGGGGAGCTGTTTTTT.

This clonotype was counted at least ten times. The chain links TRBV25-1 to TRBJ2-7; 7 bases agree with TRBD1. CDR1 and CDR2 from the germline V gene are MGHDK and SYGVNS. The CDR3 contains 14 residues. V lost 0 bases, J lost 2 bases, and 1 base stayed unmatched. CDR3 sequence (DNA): TGTGCCAGCAGTGAATATGGACAGGCCTACGAGCAGTACTTC. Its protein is CASSEYGQAYEQYF.

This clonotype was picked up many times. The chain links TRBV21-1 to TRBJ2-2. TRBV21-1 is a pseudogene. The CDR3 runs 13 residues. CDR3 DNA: TGTGCCAGCAGCGTGGGTCACACCGGGGAGCTGTTTTTT. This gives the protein CASSVGHTGELFF.

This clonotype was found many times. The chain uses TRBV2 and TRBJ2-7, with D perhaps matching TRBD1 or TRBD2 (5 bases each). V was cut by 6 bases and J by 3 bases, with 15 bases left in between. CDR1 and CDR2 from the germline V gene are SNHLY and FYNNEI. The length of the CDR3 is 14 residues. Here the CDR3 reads CASSSGDVGYEQYF. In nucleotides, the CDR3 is TGTGCCAGCAGCTCCGGGGACGTTGGCTACGAGCAGTACTTC. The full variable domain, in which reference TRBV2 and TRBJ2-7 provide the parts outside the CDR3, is EPEVTQTPSHQVTQMGQEVILRCVPISNHLYFYWYRQILGQKVEFLVSFYNNEISEKSEIFDDQFSVERPDGSNFTLKIRSTKLEDSAMYFCASSSGDVGYEQYFGPGTRLTVT.

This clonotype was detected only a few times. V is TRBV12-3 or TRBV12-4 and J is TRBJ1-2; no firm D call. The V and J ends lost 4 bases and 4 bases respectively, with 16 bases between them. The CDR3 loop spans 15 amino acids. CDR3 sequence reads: CASSSSVLEVYGYTF. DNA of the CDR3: TGTGCCAGCAGTTCCTCAGTTCTCGAGGTCTATGGCTACACCTTC.

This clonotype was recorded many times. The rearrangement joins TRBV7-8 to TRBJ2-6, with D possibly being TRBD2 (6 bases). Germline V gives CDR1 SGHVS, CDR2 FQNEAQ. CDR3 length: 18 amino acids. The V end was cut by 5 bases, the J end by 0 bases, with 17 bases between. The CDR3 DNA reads TGTGCCAGCAGCGGAGAGTGGGGGGAGAGCTCTGGGGCCAACGTCCTGACTTTC. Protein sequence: CASSGEWGESSGANVLTF.

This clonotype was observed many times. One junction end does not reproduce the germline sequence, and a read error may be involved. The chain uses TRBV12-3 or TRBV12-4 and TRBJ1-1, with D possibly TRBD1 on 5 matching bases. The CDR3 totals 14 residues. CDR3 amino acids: CASTPFLGGTEAFF. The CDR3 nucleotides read TGTGCTAGCACTCCCTTCTTGGGGGGCACTGAAGCTTTCTTT.

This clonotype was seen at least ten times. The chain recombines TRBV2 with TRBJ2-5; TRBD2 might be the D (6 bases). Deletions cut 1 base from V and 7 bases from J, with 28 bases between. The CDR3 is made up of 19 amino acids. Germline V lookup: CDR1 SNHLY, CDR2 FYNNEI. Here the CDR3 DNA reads TGTGCCAGCAGTGAAGGATTCTGGGGGAGTTCAGGCCCGGAGGGGACCCAGTACTTC. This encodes CASSEGFWGSSGPEGTQYF.

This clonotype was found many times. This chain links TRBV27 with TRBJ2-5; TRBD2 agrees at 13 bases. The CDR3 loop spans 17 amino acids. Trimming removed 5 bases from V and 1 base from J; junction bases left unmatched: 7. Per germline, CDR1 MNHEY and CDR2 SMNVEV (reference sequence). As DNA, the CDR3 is TGTGCCAGCAGTCCGATCGGGACTAGCGGGGCCCAAGAGACCCAGTACTTC. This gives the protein CASSPIGTSGAQETQYF.

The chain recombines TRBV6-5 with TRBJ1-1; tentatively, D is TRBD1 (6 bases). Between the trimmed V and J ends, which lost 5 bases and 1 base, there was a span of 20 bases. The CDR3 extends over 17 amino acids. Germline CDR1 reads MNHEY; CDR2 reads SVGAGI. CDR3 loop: CASSLIQGSIGNTEAFF. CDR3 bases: TGTGCCAGCAGTCTCATACAGGGTTCGATCGGGAACACTGAAGCTTTCTTT.